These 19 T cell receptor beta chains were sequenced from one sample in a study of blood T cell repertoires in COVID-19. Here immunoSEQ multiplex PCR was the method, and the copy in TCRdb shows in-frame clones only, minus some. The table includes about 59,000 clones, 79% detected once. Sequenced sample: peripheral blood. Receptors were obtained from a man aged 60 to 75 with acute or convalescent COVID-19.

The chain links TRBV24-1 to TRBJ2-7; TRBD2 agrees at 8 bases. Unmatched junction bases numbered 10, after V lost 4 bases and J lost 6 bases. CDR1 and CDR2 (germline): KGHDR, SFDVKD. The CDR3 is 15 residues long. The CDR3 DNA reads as TGTGCCACCAGTGACCCCTCGACGGGAGGGGTCGAGCAGTACTTC. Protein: CATSDPSTGGVEQYF.

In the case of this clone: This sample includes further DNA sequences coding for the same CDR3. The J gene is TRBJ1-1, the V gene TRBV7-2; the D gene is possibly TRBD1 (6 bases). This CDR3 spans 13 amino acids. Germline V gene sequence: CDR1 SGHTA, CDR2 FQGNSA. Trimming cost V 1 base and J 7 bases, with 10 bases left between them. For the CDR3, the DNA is TGTGCCAGCAGCTTAGACAGGGTAGGTGAAGCTTTCTTT. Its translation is CASSLDRVGEAFF.

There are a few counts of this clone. In nucleotides, the CDR3 is TGTGCCAGCTCATTCCGACGAATGGGGGGTTCCGATTCACCCCTCCACTTT. Protein sequence: CASSFRRMGGSDSPLHF. The V gene is TRBV18, the J gene TRBJ1-6; perhaps TRBD1 as D (5 bases). Trimming cost V 5 bases and J 8 bases, with 22 bases left between them. Germline values: CDR1 KGHSH, CDR2 LQKENI. The CDR3 spans 17 residues. Full variable domain (remainder filled in from reference TRBV18 and TRBJ1-6): NAGVMQNPRHLVRRRGQEARLRCSPMKGHSHVYWYRQLPEEGLKFMVYLQKENIIDESGMPKERFSAEFPKEGPSILRIQQVVRGDSAAYFCASSFRRMGGSDSPLHFGNGTRLTVT.

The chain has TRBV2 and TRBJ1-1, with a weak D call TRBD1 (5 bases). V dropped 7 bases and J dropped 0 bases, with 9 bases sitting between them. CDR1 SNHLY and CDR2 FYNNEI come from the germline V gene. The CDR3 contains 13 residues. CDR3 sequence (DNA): TGTGCCAGCATCCGACAGCTGAACACTGAAGCTTTCTTT. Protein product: CASIRQLNTEAFF.

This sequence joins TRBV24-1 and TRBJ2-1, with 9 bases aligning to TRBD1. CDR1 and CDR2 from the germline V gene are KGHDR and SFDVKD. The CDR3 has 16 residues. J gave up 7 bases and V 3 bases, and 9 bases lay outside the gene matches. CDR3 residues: CATSDLRTGVGNEQFF. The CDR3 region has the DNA TGTGCCACCAGTGATCTTCGGACAGGGGTAGGAAATGAGCAGTTCTTC.

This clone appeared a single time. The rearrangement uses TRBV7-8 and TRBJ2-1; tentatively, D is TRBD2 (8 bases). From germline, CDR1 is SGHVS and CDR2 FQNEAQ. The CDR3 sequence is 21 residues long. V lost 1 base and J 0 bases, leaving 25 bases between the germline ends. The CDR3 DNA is TGTGCCAGCAGCTTAGGAGTGGGACAGTCTGAGCGGGAGACCTCCTACAATGAGCAGTTCTTC. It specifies CASSLGVGQSERETSYNEQFF.

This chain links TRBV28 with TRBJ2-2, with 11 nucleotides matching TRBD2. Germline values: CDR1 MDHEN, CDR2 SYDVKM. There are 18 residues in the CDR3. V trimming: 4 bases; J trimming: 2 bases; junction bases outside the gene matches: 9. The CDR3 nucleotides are TGTGCCAGCAGTTATTTGGGTAGCGGGAGGGCTAACACCGGGGAGCTGTTTTTT. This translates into CASSYLGSGRANTGELFF.

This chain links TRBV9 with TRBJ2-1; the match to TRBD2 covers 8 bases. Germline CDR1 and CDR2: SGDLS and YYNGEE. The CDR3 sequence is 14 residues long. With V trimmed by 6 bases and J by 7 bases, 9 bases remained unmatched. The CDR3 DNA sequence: TGTGCCAGCATGTCGGGAGGGCCGGTTAATGAGCAGTTCTTC. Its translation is CASMSGGPVNEQFF.

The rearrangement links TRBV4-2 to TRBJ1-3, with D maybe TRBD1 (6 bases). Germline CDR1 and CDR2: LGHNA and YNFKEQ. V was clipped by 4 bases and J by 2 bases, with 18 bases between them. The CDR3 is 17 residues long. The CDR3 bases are TGTGCCAGCAGCCGCCCCCGGGGAACAGGGACTGGAAACACCATATATTTT. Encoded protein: CASSRPRGTGTGNTIYF.

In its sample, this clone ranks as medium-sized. The CDR3 loop is CASSQGRQDEQYF. The CDR3 DNA reads TGTGCCAGCAGCCAGGGTAGGCAGGACGAGCAGTACTTC. The chain recombines TRBV11-2 with TRBJ2-7; a possible D gene is TRBD1 (5 bases). Germline CDR1 is SGHAT and CDR2 is FQNNGV. The CDR3 is 13 residues long. V lost 5 bases and J 5 bases, leaving 13 bases between the germline ends. Together with reference TRBV11-2 and TRBJ2-7, the CDR3 gives the full variable domain: EAGVAQSPRYKIIEKRQSVAFWCNPISGHATLYWYQQILGQGPKLLIQFQNNGVVDDSQLPKDRFSAERLKGVDSTLKIQPAKLEDSAVYLCASSQGRQDEQYFGPGTRLTVT.

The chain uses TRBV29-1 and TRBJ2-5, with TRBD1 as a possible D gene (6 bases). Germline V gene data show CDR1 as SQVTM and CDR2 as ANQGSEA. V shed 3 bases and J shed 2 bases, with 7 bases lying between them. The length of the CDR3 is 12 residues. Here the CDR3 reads CSVDGQQETQYF. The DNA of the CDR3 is TGCAGCGTTGATGGACAGCAAGAGACCCAGTACTTC.

The CDR3 DNA is TGTGCCAGCAGTGAAGGGGCCGGCAGGGTGTTTTTT. Residues: CASSEGAGRVFF. The V and J genes are TRBV6-1 and TRBJ1-4; weak D call: TRBD1 (5 bases). Germline CDR1 reads MNHNS; CDR2 reads SASEGT. The CDR3 covers 12 residues. Trimming cost V 1 base and J 15 bases, with 12 bases left between them.

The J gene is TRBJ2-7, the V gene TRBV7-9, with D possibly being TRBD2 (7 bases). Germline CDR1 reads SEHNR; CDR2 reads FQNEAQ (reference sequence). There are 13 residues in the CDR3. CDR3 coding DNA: TGTGCGGGAGGGGGGCGGAATAAGGACGAGCAGTACTTC. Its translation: CAGGGRNKDEQYF.

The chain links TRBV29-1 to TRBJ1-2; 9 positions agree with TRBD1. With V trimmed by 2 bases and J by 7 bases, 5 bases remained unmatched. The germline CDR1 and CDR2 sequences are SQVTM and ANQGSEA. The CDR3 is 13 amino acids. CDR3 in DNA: TGCAGCGTTGAATTGGACAGGGGAAGTGGCTACACCTTC. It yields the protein CSVELDRGSGYTF.

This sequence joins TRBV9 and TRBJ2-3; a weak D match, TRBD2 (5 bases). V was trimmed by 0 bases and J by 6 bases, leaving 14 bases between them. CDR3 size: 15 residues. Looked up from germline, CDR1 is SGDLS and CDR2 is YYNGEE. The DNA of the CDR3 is TGTGCCAGCAGCGTAGCGGGGATGACGCCTGATACGCAGTATTTT. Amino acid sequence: CASSVAGMTPDTQYF.

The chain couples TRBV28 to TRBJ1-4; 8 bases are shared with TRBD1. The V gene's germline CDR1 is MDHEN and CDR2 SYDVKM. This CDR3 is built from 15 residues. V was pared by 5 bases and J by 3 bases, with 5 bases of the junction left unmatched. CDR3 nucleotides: TGTGCCAGCAGTCCTACAGGGGGTTCTAATGAAAAACTGTTTTTT. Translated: CASSPTGGSNEKLFF.

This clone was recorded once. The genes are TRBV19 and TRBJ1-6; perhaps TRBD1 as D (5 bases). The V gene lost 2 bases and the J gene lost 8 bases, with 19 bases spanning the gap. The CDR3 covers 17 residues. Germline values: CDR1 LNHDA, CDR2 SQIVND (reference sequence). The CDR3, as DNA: TGTGCCAGTAGTATACGACAGCGACTGATTCTTGATTCACCCCTCCACTTT. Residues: CASSIRQRLILDSPLHF.

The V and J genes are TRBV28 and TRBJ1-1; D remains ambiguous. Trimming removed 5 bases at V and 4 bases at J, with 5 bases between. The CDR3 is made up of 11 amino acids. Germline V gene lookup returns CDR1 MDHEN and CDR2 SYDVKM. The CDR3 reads CASSILTEAFF. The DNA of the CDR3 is TGTGCCAGCAGTATTCTCACTGAAGCTTTCTTT.

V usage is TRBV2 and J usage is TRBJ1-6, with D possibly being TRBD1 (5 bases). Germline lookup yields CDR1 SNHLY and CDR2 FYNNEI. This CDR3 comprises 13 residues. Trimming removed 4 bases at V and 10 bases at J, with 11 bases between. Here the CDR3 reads CASSGEGQSPLHF. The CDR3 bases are TGTGCCAGCAGTGGGGAGGGGCAGTCACCCCTCCACTTT.